This T cell receptor beta chain was sequenced for a study of cytomegalovirus exposure and HLA in healthy donors. The CDR3 has 13 amino acids. CDR1 is MDHEN, CDR2 SYDVKM, per germline. Trimming removed 6 bases from V and 6 bases from J, with 11 bases in between. The PCR employed 60 Vbeta primers together with 13 Jbeta primers. This table comes from immunoSEQ multiplex PCR, and its TCRdb copy is limited to in-frame clones, with some not included. This sample has about 94,000 clones; roughly four fifths occur once, and the top ten carry approximately 10%. The specimen sequenced was PBMCs. The origin of this receptor is a human donor in good health. J is TRBJ1-4 and V is TRBV28, with D hard to call. CDR3 sequence: CASSLELYEKLFF. CDR3 DNA: TGTGCCAGCAGCCTAGAACTCTATGAAAAACTGTTTTTT.